The rows below give T cell receptor beta chains drawn from one sample of a study of neurological immune-mediated disorders. TCRdb used MiXCR to reprocess the 5' RACE reads, holding one entry per CDR3 protein. Of about 79,000 distinct CDR3 sequences listed, less than 15% were seen once; the top ten hold under 7%. Input material: PBMCs. Source of these receptors: a woman aged 50 to 60 in good health. Each CDR3 is given with its conserved first and last residue. D genes are given only for firm matches. Clone size is not always given. Where it is, it says once, few, many or a class for expanded clones.

v_gene	abundance	d_gene	j_gene	CDR3nt	CDR3aa
TRBV5-1	many	-	TRBJ1-1	TGCGCCAGCAGGGCATCTGACGGGAACACTGAAGCTTTCTTT	CASRASDGNTEAFF
TRBV5-1	few	-	TRBJ2-2	TGCGCCAGCAGCTTGGAGGGGTCTTTGAGGACCGGGGAGCTGTTTTTT	CASSLEGSLRTGELFF
TRBV28	many	-	TRBJ2-7	TGTGCCAGCAGTAACCACAGGGTTACCTACGAGCAGTACTTC	CASSNHRVTYEQYF
TRBV5-1	many	-	TRBJ1-1	TGCGCCAGCAGACCGGGTGGTTTCGGAACTGAAGCTTTCTTT	CASRPGGFGTEAFF
TRBV5-5	many	TRBD2	TRBJ2-1	TGTGCCAGCAGCTTCCTAGGAACCGGGACTAGCGGGGTCTACAATGAGCAGTTCTTC	CASSFLGTGTSGVYNEQFF
TRBV10-3	few	-	TRBJ1-5	TGTGCCATCAGTGAGAAAGTCACATATCAGCCCCAGCATTTT	CAISEKVTYQPQHF
TRBV24-1	many	TRBD1	TRBJ2-7	TGTGCCACCAGTGCACAGGGGGCGCCGGACGACGAGCAGTACTTC	CATSAQGAPDDEQYF
TRBV2	many	-	TRBJ1-5	TGTGCCAGCAGTGTCTATAGCAATCAGCCCCAGCATTTT	CASSVYSNQPQHF
TRBV5-1	once	-	TRBJ2-1	TGCGCCAGCAGCCCGAACGGGGTCAATGAGCAGTTCTTC	CASSPNGVNEQFF
TRBV5-1	many	TRBD2	TRBJ2-5	TGCGCCAGCAGGACACCTAGCGGGATGGGAGAGACCCAGTACTTC	CASRTPSGMGETQYF
TRBV5-1	many	-	TRBJ2-7	TGCGCCAGCAGCTTGGACAACTACTCCTACGAGCAGTACTTC	CASSLDNYSYEQYF
TRBV12-5	-	-	TRBJ2-5	TGTGCTAGTGGTTTGGTACCGATGCAGTACCAAGAGACCCAGTACTTC	CASGLVPMQYQETQYF
TRBV6-2/TRBV6-3	-	TRBD2	TRBJ2-2	TGTGCCAGCAGCCGACTAGCCCAAGAGAACATCGGGGAGCTGTTTTTT	CASSRLAQENIGELFF
TRBV14	-	-	TRBJ1-4	TGTGCCAGCAGCCGGGGTCGCCAGGCCTTTGCAACTAATGAAAAACTGTTTTTT	CASSRGRQAFATNEKLFF
TRBV5-1	many	TRBD1	TRBJ2-7	TGCGCCAGCAGCGTTGACAGGGGGCTCGACGAGCAGTACTTC	CASSVDRGLDEQYF
TRBV18	many	-	TRBJ2-7	TGTGCCAGCTCACAACAGGGCCACGAGCAGTACTTC	CASSQQGHEQYF
TRBV6-4	-	-	TRBJ2-1	TGTGCCAGCAGTGACACCCCTTACAATGAGCAGTTCTTC	CASSDTPYNEQFF
TRBV4-2	-	-	TRBJ2-7	TGTGCCAGCAGCCATGAGCGGGCAAGCTCCTACGAGCAGTACTTC	CASSHERASSYEQYF
TRBV7-9	many	TRBD1	TRBJ2-3	TGTGCCAGCAGCTCATCGGGACAGGGGGGAGCAGATACGCAGTATTTT	CASSSSGQGGADTQYF
TRBV9	many	TRBD1	TRBJ2-7	TGTGCCAGCAGCGTGACAGGGAGCTTCTACGAGCAGTACTTC	CASSVTGSFYEQYF
TRBV5-1	many	TRBD1	TRBJ1-1	TGCGCCAGCGGGGCAGGGGGCTCCAACACTGAAGCTTTCTTT	CASGAGGSNTEAFF
TRBV28	many	-	TRBJ2-1	TGTGCCAGCAGTTTGCAGGAAACATACAATGAGCAGTTCTTC	CASSLQETYNEQFF
TRBV10-3	many	TRBD2	TRBJ2-1	TGTGCCATCAGGGGGGGGACGGGGTACTACAATGAGCAGTTCTTC	CAIRGGTGYYNEQFF
TRBV27	many	TRBD1	TRBJ2-7	TGTGCCAGCAGTTACGACAGGGCGGGCTACGAGCAGTACTTC	CASSYDRAGYEQYF
TRBV20-1	many	-	TRBJ2-7	TGCAGTGCTGTCTCGGACAGAGCCTACGAGCAGTACTTC	CSAVSDRAYEQYF
TRBV12-3/TRBV12-4	few	TRBD1	TRBJ1-1	TGTGCCAGCAGCCCAGGGGGGGCTGAAGCTTTCTTT	CASSPGGAEAFF
TRBV5-1	many	TRBD2	TRBJ2-5	TGCGCCAGCAGCTTGGCTGGGACTAGCCAAGAGACCCAGTACTTC	CASSLAGTSQETQYF
TRBV28	many	TRBD2	TRBJ2-3	TGTGCCAGCAGTTTATACTTTCGCGCTAGCGGGAGATTTGTAGATACGCAGTATTTT	CASSLYFRASGRFVDTQYF
TRBV5-1	many	-	TRBJ1-6	TGCGCCAGCAGCTGGGGCACTGACTCCTATAATTCACCCCTCCACTTT	CASSWGTDSYNSPLHF
TRBV28	many	-	TRBJ2-5	TGTGCCAGCAGCGGACCCGGGCTATTTGGGACCCAGTACTTC	CASSGPGLFGTQYF
TRBV7-2	many	-	TRBJ1-5	TGTGCCAGCAGCTTAGGGGCAAGAAGCAATCAGCCCCAGCATTTT	CASSLGARSNQPQHF
TRBV28	many	TRBD1	TRBJ2-3	TGTGCCAGCAGAACAACAGGGGGCCCAGATACGCAGTATTTT	CASRTTGGPDTQYF
TRBV5-4	many	TRBD2	TRBJ2-7	TGTGCCACCCACAGCGGGATATACGAGCAGTACTTC	CATHSGIYEQYF
TRBV20-1	many	TRBD2	TRBJ2-3	TGCAGTACCAGGGAGTCTAGCGGGGGTACAGATACGCAGTATTTT	CSTRESSGGTDTQYF
TRBV13	many	TRBD2	TRBJ2-5	TGTGCCAGCAGCACGACTAGCGGGCAAGAGACCCAGTACTTC	CASSTTSGQETQYF
TRBV15	many	-	TRBJ2-1	TGTGCCACCAGCAGGCCTCCTTCTGGTGAGCAGTTCTTC	CATSRPPSGEQFF
TRBV12-2	few	-	TRBJ2-5	TGTGCAAGTCGCTTAGAACAAACCGACCGGAGGGAAGAGACCCAGTACTTC	CASRLEQTDRREETQYF
TRBV5-1	many	TRBD2	TRBJ2-5	TGCGCCAGCAGCTGGGGGACTAGCGGGGGGGCCCGTGAGACCCAGTACTTC	CASSWGTSGGARETQYF
TRBV24-1	-	-	TRBJ2-1	TGTGCCACCAGTGATCGACCTCCTCGAAATGAGCAGTTCTTC	CATSDRPPRNEQFF
TRBV9	many	TRBD1	TRBJ2-7	TGTGCCAGCAGCCCCCAGGACAGGGGTGTAATCGAGCAGTACTTC	CASSPQDRGVIEQYF
TRBV27	many	TRBD1	TRBJ2-7	TGTGCCAGCAGTTCACAGGGGAAAGGGTACGAGCAGTACTTC	CASSSQGKGYEQYF
TRBV28	many	-	TRBJ1-5	TGTGCCAGCAGTTTATTGGACACTCAGCCCCAGCATTTT	CASSLLDTQPQHF
TRBV20-1	many	TRBD2	TRBJ2-1	TGCAGTGCTAGTATAGCGGGGGGTTACAATGAGCAGTTCTTC	CSASIAGGYNEQFF
TRBV5-1	many	-	TRBJ1-1	TGCGCCAGCAGCTTAAGGGGGAAGAACACTGAAGCTTTCTTT	CASSLRGKNTEAFF
TRBV12-3/TRBV12-4	many	-	TRBJ1-1	TGTGCCAGCACGGGGCGGGGTCGGACTGAAGCTTTCTTT	CASTGRGRTEAFF
TRBV15	many	-	TRBJ1-3	TGTGCCACCAGCAGAGAACAGGGTGTCGTAAACACCATATATTTT	CATSREQGVVNTIYF
TRBV7-9	many	-	TRBJ1-2	TGTGCCAGCAGCCCAACGGGGATGCAGGGCTACACCTTC	CASSPTGMQGYTF
TRBV20-1	many	TRBD1	TRBJ1-6	TGCAGTGCTAGCCCGGGACAGGGGGCCTCACCCCTCCACTTT	CSASPGQGASPLHF
TRBV12-3/TRBV12-4	-	-	TRBJ2-3	TGTGCCAGCAGTTCAGGACAAGACCGGTGGACAGATACGCAGTATTTT	CASSSGQDRWTDTQYF
TRBV5-1	many	-	TRBJ2-7	TGCGCCAGCAGCACCGGACAGAGCTCCTACGAGCAGTACTTC	CASSTGQSSYEQYF
TRBV20-1	many	TRBD2	TRBJ2-3	TGCAGTGCTAGCTCCGGGACTAGCGGGGGGGCCCTAGCAGATACGCAGTATTTT	CSASSGTSGGALADTQYF
TRBV7-2	few	TRBD1	TRBJ1-5	TGTGCCAGCAGGTCGACAGGGGGCCATCAGCCCCAGCATTTT	CASRSTGGHQPQHF
TRBV5-1	many	TRBD1	TRBJ2-5	TGCGCCAGCAGCTTGGGGACCGGGACAGTCGGGACCCAGTACTTC	CASSLGTGTVGTQYF
TRBV20-1	many	-	TRBJ2-6	TGCAGTGCTAGAACAGCGGCGGGGGCCAACGTCCTGACTTTC	CSARTAAGANVLTF
TRBV20-1	-	-	TRBJ1-6	TGCAGTGCTAGCAGGGCGGTGGGTTCACCCCTCCACTTT	CSASRAVGSPLHF
TRBV28	many	-	TRBJ1-1	TGTGCCAGCAGTTTGGGTTCCCACGGGAACACTGAAGCTTTCTTT	CASSLGSHGNTEAFF
TRBV9	many	-	TRBJ1-3	TGTGCCAGCAGCGTAGGTGCAGGGTTTAACACCATATATTTT	CASSVGAGFNTIYF
TRBV5-1	many	-	TRBJ2-1	TGCGCCAGCACCGAAGTCCCGGGACCTCAAAATGAGCAGTTCTTC	CASTEVPGPQNEQFF